These 25 T cell receptor beta chains originate from one sample sequenced in a study of cytomegalovirus exposure and HLA in healthy donors (TCRdb year 2017). Library preparation was by the immunoSEQ multiplex PCR assay. TCRdb retrieved this table from immuneACCESS and kept in-frame rearrangements only. Not all clones are present; in checked studies, unresolved V genes account for under half, and no reason is known for the remainder. The table for this sample lists about 360,000 clones; more than 80% of them were counted only once. The ten top clones hold approximately 0.8% of the sample. The sample taken for sequencing was PBMCs. These TCRs come from a woman younger than 35 in good health and CMV-seronegative.

V is TRBV6-1 and J is TRBJ2-3, with 8 bases aligning to TRBD2. The CDR3 has 12 amino acids. In germline, CDR1 is MNHNS, CDR2 SASEGT. The junction had 4 bases not matched to a gene; V was cut back by 5 bases and J by 9 bases. The CDR3 DNA follows: TGTGCCAGCAGTCCGGGACTAGGAACGCAGTATTTT. Residues: CASSPGLGTQYF.

The chain links TRBV7-6 to TRBJ2-1; a possible D gene is TRBD2 (6 bases). The CDR3 sequence is 17 residues long. The germline V and J ends were trimmed by 5 bases and 0 bases, with 17 bases remaining between them. Looked up from germline, CDR1 is SGHVS and CDR2 is FNYEAQ. CDR3 DNA sequence: TGTGCCAGCAGCCCACCCCCGGGAGCCGACTCCTACAATGAGCAGTTCTTC. Its translation: CASSPPPGADSYNEQFF. Variable domain in full (rest from reference TRBV7-6 and TRBJ2-1): GAGVSQSPRYKVTKRGQDVALRCDPISGHVSLYWYRQALGQGPEFLTYFNYEAQQDKSGLPNDRFSAERPEGSISTLTIQRTEQRDSAMYRCASSPPPGADSYNEQFFGPGTRLTVL.

CDR3 bases: TGTGCCAGCAGCTTCAACGTTGGGCAAGGCTACACCTTC. Amino acid sequence: CASSFNVGQGYTF. J is TRBJ1-2 and V is TRBV11-2, with unresolved D. Germline V gives CDR1 SGHAT, CDR2 FQNNGV. V lost 3 bases, J lost 8 bases, and 13 bases lay in between. This CDR3 has 13 amino acids.

Of note for this clone: Other DNA sequences in this sample translate to the same CDR3. The chain joins TRBV9 to TRBJ1-2; 7 positions match TRBD1. CDR1 and CDR2 (germline): SGDLS, YYNGEE. J gave up 2 bases and V 2 bases, and 3 bases lay outside the gene matches. The CDR3 extends over 14 amino acids. This CDR3 reads CASSVSGGNYGYTF. As DNA, the CDR3 is TGTGCCAGCAGCGTTTCAGGGGGGAACTATGGCTACACCTTC.

This sequence joins TRBV6-5 and TRBJ2-7; D possibly corresponds to TRBD2 (6 bases). Trimming left V 7 bases short and J 5 bases short, with 21 bases between. This CDR3 has 15 residues. Germline CDR1 reads MNHEY; CDR2 reads SVGAGI. The CDR3: CASTVSGSYPNEQYF. The DNA for the CDR3 is TGTGCCAGCACAGTATCCGGGAGTTACCCTAACGAGCAGTACTTC.

The V gene is TRBV2, the J gene TRBJ2-3, with TRBD1 matching 11 bases. In germline, CDR1 is SNHLY, CDR2 FYNNEI. The ends lost 8 bases at V and 2 bases at J; junction bases unmatched: 6. CDR3 length: 15 residues. The CDR3 bases are TGTGCCAGCCAGGGGGACAGGGGGTCCACAGATACGCAGTATTTT. Protein sequence: CASQGDRGSTDTQYF.

In its sample, this clone was seen once. This chain connects TRBV10-3 to TRBJ1-1; 7 bases match TRBD1. Germline trimming cut 10 bases from V and 4 bases from J; bases unmatched to any gene: 3. CDR1 and CDR2 from the germline V gene are ENHRY and SYGVKD. The CDR3 has 11 amino acids. The CDR3, as DNA: TGTGCCAACTCAGGGGGCACTGAAGCTTTCTTT. The encoded protein is CANSGGTEAFF.

The V call is TRBV7-9, the J call TRBJ1-3, with no clear D. The CDR3 sequence is 15 residues long. CDR1 and CDR2 from the germline V gene are SEHNR and FQNEAQ (reference sequence). V was pared by 2 bases and J by 0 bases, with 8 bases between. Here the CDR3 reads CASSLSRSSGNTIYF. The CDR3 bases are TGTGCCAGCAGCTTATCCAGATCCTCTGGAAACACCATATATTTT. The whole variable domain, filled in from reference TRBV7-9 and TRBJ1-3, reads DTGVSQNPRHKITKRGQNVTFRCDPISEHNRLYWYRQTLGQGPEFLTYFQNEAQLEKSRLLSDRFSAERPKGSFSTLEIQRTEQGDSAMYLCASSLSRSSGNTIYFGEGSWLTVV.

The chain is built from TRBV9 and TRBJ2-2, with D possibly TRBD2 on 6 matching bases. V lost 5 bases and J lost 3, with 8 bases in between. In germline, CDR1 is SGDLS, CDR2 YYNGEE. The CDR3 is 13 amino acids. The CDR3 region has the DNA TGTGCCAGCAGGGGGGGAGACACCGGGGAGCTGTTTTTT. Protein product: CASRGGDTGELFF. Together with reference TRBV9 and TRBJ2-2, the CDR3 gives the full variable domain: DSGVTQTPKHLITATGQRVTLRCSPRSGDLSVYWYQQSLDQGLQFLIQYYNGEERAKGNILERFSAQQFPDLHSELNLSSLELGDSALYFCASRGGDTGELFFGEGSRLTVL.

The V gene is TRBV5-1, the J gene TRBJ1-1; D might be TRBD1 (6 bases). CDR3 length: 14 residues. Germline loops: CDR1 SGHRS, CDR2 YFSETQ. V lost 4 bases and J lost 1, with 11 bases in between. The CDR3 sequence: CASSPGVTNTEAFF. CDR3 DNA sequence: TGCGCCAGCAGCCCAGGGGTTACGAACACTGAAGCTTTCTTT.

This clone came up once. The V call is TRBV9, the J call TRBJ2-1; weak D call: TRBD1 (6 bases). V dropped 0 bases and J dropped 11 bases, with 21 bases sitting between them. This CDR3 spans 16 amino acids. Per germline, CDR1 SGDLS and CDR2 YYNGEE. CDR3 coding DNA: TGTGCCAGCAGCGTAGATATGGGGGCATCCCAACTCAAGCAGTTCTTC. It translates to CASSVDMGASQLKQFF. Full variable domain (remainder filled in from reference TRBV9 and TRBJ2-1): DSGVTQTPKHLITATGQRVTLRCSPRSGDLSVYWYQQSLDQGLQFLIQYYNGEERAKGNILERFSAQQFPDLHSELNLSSLELGDSALYFCASSVDMGASQLKQFFGPGTRLTVL.

The V call is TRBV5-1, the J call TRBJ1-6, with D unclear. The V gene's germline CDR1 is SGHRS and CDR2 YFSETQ. The V gene lost 0 bases and the J gene lost 6 bases, with 7 bases spanning the gap. The CDR3 consists of 14 residues. CDR3 loop: CASSLALFNSPLHF. DNA of the CDR3: TGCGCCAGCAGCTTGGCACTGTTTAATTCACCCCTCCACTTT.

The rearrangement joins TRBV5-4 to TRBJ2-1; D is possibly TRBD2 (5 bases). Germline lookup yields CDR1 SGHNT and CDR2 YYREEE (reference sequence). The CDR3 totals 15 residues. V lost 8 bases and J 5 bases, leaving 20 bases between the germline ends. CDR3 nucleotides: TGTGCCAGTTACAAATTAGCGCGGGCCGACAATGAGCAGTTCTTC. Translating it yields CASYKLARADNEQFF.

V and J are TRBV7-8 and TRBJ2-7; 7 positions agree with TRBD1. CDR1 is SGHVS and CDR2 is FQNEAQ in the germline V gene. The CDR3 has 15 amino acids. The trim removed 2 bases at V and 3 bases at J, leaving 7 bases unmatched. CDR3 coding DNA: TGTGCCAGCAGCTTAAAGAGACAGGGAAGCTACGAGCAGTACTTC. Translation gives CASSLKRQGSYEQYF. The complete variable domain, with remaining parts taken from reference TRBV7-8 and TRBJ2-7, reads GAGVSQSPRYKVAKRGQDVALRCDPISGHVSLFWYQQALGQGPEFLTYFQNEAQLDKSGLPSDRFFAERPEGSVSTLKIQRTQQEDSAVYLCASSLKRQGSYEQYFGPGTRLTVT.

V gene TRBV30 combines with J gene TRBJ2-2, with D perhaps TRBD2 (6 bases). The ends were cut back, 7 bases at V and 4 bases at J, with 22 bases in the middle. Germline V CDR1 and CDR2: GTSNPN, SVGIG (reference sequence). The CDR3 covers 16 residues. The CDR3, as DNA: TGTGCCTTCATTTCGGGGGTTAGCGGCGGCACCGGGGAGCTGTTTTTT. Its translation: CAFISGVSGGTGELFF.

The gene calls are TRBV5-6 and TRBJ1-2; 8 bases agree with TRBD1. CDR1 is SGHDT and CDR2 is YYEEEE in the germline V gene. The CDR3 is 16 residues long. V lost 3 bases and J lost 4; bases outside the gene matches: 11. The CDR3: CASSSRGPKIPYGYTF. CDR3 nucleotides: TGTGCCAGCAGCTCCAGGGGGCCTAAGATCCCCTATGGCTACACCTTC.

V usage is TRBV15 and J usage is TRBJ2-7; 7 bases map to TRBD2. From germline, CDR1 is LNHNV and CDR2 YYDKDF (reference sequence). V shed 5 bases and J 1 base; nucleotides not matched to a gene: 14. There are 17 residues in the CDR3. CDR3 DNA sequence: TGTGCCACCAGCTCTAAATGGTCTGGCGGGAGATCCTACGAGCAGTACTTC. Protein sequence: CATSSKWSGGRSYEQYF.

This chain uses TRBV6-1 with TRBJ1-5, with TRBD1 as a possible D gene (5 bases). Germline assignment: CDR1 MNHNS and CDR2 SASEGT. Trimming cost V 2 bases and J 3 bases, with 8 bases left between them. The CDR3 totals 14 residues. The CDR3 region is CASSEWGLNQPQHF. Written as DNA, the CDR3 is TGTGCCAGCAGTGAATGGGGACTCAATCAGCCCCAGCATTTT.

As regards this clone: Other DNA sequences in this sample translate to the same CDR3. The chain links TRBV27 to TRBJ2-1; D gene ambiguous. Germline CDR1 is MNHEY and CDR2 is SMNVEV (reference sequence). Trimming cost V 4 bases and J 0 bases, with 4 bases left between them. The CDR3 extends over 13 amino acids. The CDR3 DNA follows: TGTGCCAGCAGTTCCTCCTCCTACAATGAGCAGTTCTTC. It yields the protein CASSSSSYNEQFF.

V gene TRBV19 combines with J gene TRBJ1-5, with 7 bases identical to TRBD1. The V segment lost 8 bases and the J segment 2 bases; nucleotides outside the gene matches: 3. The V gene's germline CDR1 is LNHDA and CDR2 SQIVND (reference sequence). This CDR3 comprises 13 residues. The CDR3 DNA follows: TGTGCCAGTTACGACAGGGGCAATCAGCCCCAGCATTTT. It encodes CASYDRGNQPQHF.

This clone was seen a single time. J is TRBJ1-1 and V is TRBV27; D possibly corresponds to TRBD1 (6 bases). Looked up from germline, CDR1 is MNHEY and CDR2 is SMNVEV (reference sequence). This CDR3 region has 13 residues. Trimming shortened V by 4 bases and J by 7 bases, and 13 bases separated the two germline ends. Here the CDR3 DNA reads TGTGCCAGCAGTTACAGGGTCGTTGATGAAGCTTTCTTT. This gives the protein CASSYRVVDEAFF.

CDR3 sequence reads: CASSLWRGRNYEQYF. The CDR3 DNA sequence: TGTGCCAGCAGCCTGTGGAGGGGAAGAAACTACGAGCAGTACTTC. This chain joins TRBV11-2 and TRBJ2-7; possible D gene TRBD2, 6 bases. CDR1 SGHAT and CDR2 FQNNGV come from the germline V gene. V gave up 5 bases and J gave up 3 bases, with 17 bases separating them. CDR3 size: 15 residues.

The genes are TRBV30 and TRBJ1-2; D call uncertain. CDR3 length: 14 residues. Trimming removed 7 bases at V and 2 bases at J, with 17 bases between. The V gene's germline CDR1 is GTSNPN and CDR2 SVGIG (reference sequence). CDR3 sequence: CAFVIGSPNYGYTF. The CDR3 region has the DNA TGTGCCTTCGTTATAGGGAGTCCGAACTATGGCTACACCTTC.

For this clone: The DNA is omitted, as the CDR3 cannot be located on it reliably, and the CDR3 follows TCRdb's listing. The chain joins TRBV21-1 to TRBJ2-7; no check of the table's D call, TRBD1, against the DNA was made. TRBV21-1 is tagged as a pseudogene. 17 amino acids form the CDR3, both terminal residues included. CDR3 loop: CASSQYFGTGHHYEQYF.

The gene calls are TRBV14 and TRBJ1-5; D may be TRBD1 (5 bases). CDR3 size: 18 residues. From germline, CDR1 is SGHDN and CDR2 FVKESK. The V gene lost 3 bases and the J gene lost 1 base, with 19 bases spanning the gap. The CDR3 loop is CASSQGGAITGSNQPQHF. The CDR3 DNA reads TGTGCCAGCAGCCAGGGCGGGGCCATCACCGGGAGCAATCAGCCCCAGCATTTT.